This is a list of T cell receptor beta chains from one sample in a study of CD8+ T cells in alopecia areata. Profiling relied on immunoSEQ multiplex PCR, and the TCRdb table lists in-frame clones only, not all of them. Of more than 95,000 clones detected, around 50% appear once; the ten largest clones hold 10% to 13%. Sequencing was performed on NKG2D-low CD8+ T cells sorted from blood. Receptors were obtained from a human donor with alopecia areata. CDR3s include the opening cysteine and the closing phenylalanine or tryptophan. The D gene is left open where the match is weak. Only some rows state a clone size, as once, few, many or a class for expanded clones.

V	J	D	size	CDR3	DNA
TRBV4-1	TRBJ2-7	.	.	CASSPGQDSSYEQYF	TGCGCCAGCAGCCCCGGCCAGGACAGCTCCTACGAGCAGTACTTC
TRBV5-1	TRBJ2-2	.	few	CASSLVAGELFF	TGCGCCAGCAGCTTGGTTGCCGGGGAGCTGTTTTTT
TRBV29-1	TRBJ2-7	TRBD1	.	CSVGGQGYSYEQYF	TGCAGCGTTGGGGGACAGGGATATTCCTACGAGCAGTACTTC
TRBV29-1	TRBJ2-7	.	.	CSALSGHTYEQYF	TGCAGCGCTTTGTCGGGCCATACCTACGAGCAGTACTTC
TRBV5-1	TRBJ2-7	TRBD1	few	CASSLAPGQETYEQYF	TGCGCCAGCAGCTTGGCCCCGGGACAGGAGACCTACGAGCAGTACTTC
TRBV28	TRBJ2-7	.	.	CASRPEPGGRGPYEQYF	TGTGCCAGCCGACCCGAACCCGGGGGACGAGGACCTTACGAGCAGTACTTC
TRBV29-1	TRBJ1-2	.	.	CSVTGEIGSNYGYTF	TGCAGCGTTACGGGTGAGATTGGCTCTAACTATGGCTACACCTTC
TRBV29-1	TRBJ1-4	.	.	CSVEGGGSSEKLFF	TGCAGCGTTGAAGGCGGGGGGTCGAGTGAAAAACTGTTTTTT
TRBV29-1	TRBJ2-6	.	.	CSVEGSAISGANVLTF	TGCAGCGTTGAAGGTTCAGCCATCTCTGGGGCCAACGTCCTGACTTTC
TRBV27	TRBJ2-5	.	.	CASSFGGQETQYF	TGTGCCAGCAGTTTTGGAGGGCAAGAGACCCAGTACTTC
TRBV29-1	TRBJ2-3	TRBD2	once	CSVEPPPTLLAGSSTDTQYF	TGCAGCGTTGAACCCCCACCCACCTTACTAGCGGGCTCTAGCACAGATACGCAGTATTTT
TRBV29-1	TRBJ2-7	.	.	CSVVQGKTYEQYF	TGCAGCGTGGTACAGGGAAAAACCTACGAGCAGTACTTC
TRBV20-1	TRBJ1-1	.	.	CSARFSAEAFF	TGCAGTGCTAGATTTTCGGCTGAAGCTTTCTTT
TRBV28	TRBJ1-2	.	.	CASSLRVNYGYTF	TGTGCCAGCAGTTTACGAGTTAACTATGGCTACACCTTC
TRBV29-1	TRBJ2-7	.	.	CSVEDSPGQQYF	TGCAGCGTTGAAGATTCTCCGGGTCAGCAGTACTTC
TRBV23-1	TRBJ1-1	.	once	CASSHPLRGNTEAFF	TGCGCCAGCAGTCATCCTCTTCGGGGGAACACTGAAGCTTTCTTT
TRBV7-9	TRBJ1-2	.	few	CASTSRTAYYTF	TGTGCCAGCACCTCCCGGACAGCTTACTACACCTTC
TRBV5-1	TRBJ1-2	.	.	CASSLADYGYTF	TGCGCCAGCAGCTTGGCTGATTATGGCTACACCTTC
TRBV5-6	TRBJ2-6	.	once	CASSLGGTGANVLTF	TGTGCCAGCAGCTTGGGAGGGACTGGGGCCAACGTCCTGACTTTC
TRBV28	TRBJ1-2	.	.	CASTLRGAGGYTF	TGTGCCAGCACCCTACGGGGGGCAGGTGGCTACACCTTC
TRBV29-1	TRBJ2-7	.	.	CSVEGFLGEQYF	TGCAGCGTTGAAGGGTTTCTGGGGGAGCAGTACTTC
TRBV2	TRBJ2-5	.	few	CASRGGETQYF	TGTGCCAGCAGGGGTGGGGAGACCCAGTACTTC
TRBV6-5	TRBJ2-7	.	.	CASSKDIVYEQYF	TGTGCCAGCAGTAAGGACATAGTTTACGAGCAGTACTTC
TRBV30	TRBJ2-1	.	.	CAWSDGVQFF	TGTGCCTGGAGCGACGGTGTGCAGTTCTTC
TRBV28	TRBJ2-1	TRBD2	few	CARPGGNEQFF	TGTGCCAGACCGGGGGGGAATGAGCAGTTCTTC
TRBV9	TRBJ2-7	.	few	CASSAGPDSSYEQYF	TGTGCCAGCAGCGCCGGACCGGACAGCTCCTACGAGCAGTACTTC
TRBV29-1	TRBJ1-2	TRBD1	.	CSATGAASSGYTF	TGCAGCGCCACAGGGGCGGCGTCGAGTGGCTACACCTTC
TRBV29-1	TRBJ2-1	.	.	CSVEEARLSSYNEQFF	TGCAGCGTTGAAGAAGCCCGTCTGAGCTCCTACAATGAGCAGTTCTTC
TRBV28	TRBJ2-3	TRBD2	.	CASTGGGDTQYF	TGTGCCAGTACGGGGGGTGGGGATACGCAGTATTTT
TRBV29-1	TRBJ2-2	.	few	CSVEGGGTGELFF	TGCAGCGTTGAAGGAGGGGGCACCGGGGAGCTGTTTTTT
TRBV19	TRBJ2-4	.	few	CASINPVDIQYF	TGTGCCAGTATAAATCCGGTTGACATTCAGTACTTC
TRBV28	TRBJ1-5	.	few	CASSLLQFAWEIDQPQHF	TGTGCCAGCAGTTTATTGCAGTTTGCGTGGGAGATCGATCAGCCCCAGCATTTT
TRBV29-1	TRBJ1-1	.	.	CSVEGGNTDTEAFF	TGCAGCGTTGAAGGGGGGAACACGGACACTGAAGCTTTCTTT
TRBV29-1	TRBJ2-7	TRBD1	.	CSVDVGTGDSYEQYF	TGCAGCGTTGACGTCGGGACAGGAGACTCCTACGAGCAGTACTTC
TRBV27	TRBJ1-1	.	.	CASGANTEAFF	TGTGCCAGCGGGGCGAACACTGAAGCTTTCTTT
TRBV29-1	TRBJ2-7	.	few	CSVEWGDSVSYEQYF	TGCAGCGTTGAATGGGGGGACAGCGTCTCCTACGAGCAGTACTTC
TRBV29-1	TRBJ2-2	.	.	CSVDTGELFF	TGCAGCGTTGACACCGGGGAGCTGTTTTTT
TRBV28	TRBJ2-3	.	.	CASSLTGEDTQYF	TGTGCCAGCAGCCTAACAGGTGAAGATACGCAGTATTTT
TRBV29-1	TRBJ2-1	.	few	CSVLPSHNEQFF	TGCAGCGTTTTACCGAGTCACAATGAGCAGTTCTTC
TRBV29-1	TRBJ1-1	TRBD1	.	CSVEPNRGAFF	TGCAGCGTTGAGCCGAACAGGGGAGCTTTCTTT
TRBV27	TRBJ2-7	TRBD2	.	CASSSGLAPNEQYF	TGTGCCAGCAGTTCGGGACTAGCCCCGAACGAGCAGTACTTC
TRBV29-1	TRBJ2-7	.	.	CSVMDGGEQYF	TGCAGCGTGATGGACGGTGGCGAGCAGTACTTC
TRBV7-2	TRBJ2-5	TRBD1	once	CASSKSQGFGETQYF	TGTGCCAGCAGCAAGTCACAGGGGTTCGGGGAGACCCAGTACTTC
TRBV27	TRBJ2-1	.	.	CASRPGVSYNEQFF	TGTGCCAGCAGGCCAGGGGTATCCTACAATGAGCAGTTCTTC
TRBV14	TRBJ2-1	TRBD1	.	CASSRDRGNEQFF	TGTGCCAGCAGCCGGGACAGGGGCAATGAGCAGTTCTTC
TRBV7-3	TRBJ2-1	.	few	CASSLTGGYSYNEQFF	TGTGCCAGCAGTCTAACCGGGGGATACTCCTACAATGAGCAGTTCTTC
TRBV29-1	TRBJ2-7	.	.	CSVAGTQNSYEQYF	TGCAGCGTTGCCGGGACGCAGAACTCCTACGAGCAGTACTTC
TRBV29-1	TRBJ2-2	.	.	CSVESVSGELFF	TGCAGCGTTGAATCAGTTAGCGGGGAGCTGTTTTTT
TRBV6-4	TRBJ1-6	.	few	CASSPDSDNSPLHF	TGTGCCAGCAGCCCGGACAGCGATAATTCACCCCTCCACTTT
TRBV29-1	TRBJ1-2	.	few	CSVHPEVYGYTF	TGCAGCGTTCACCCGGAGGTCTATGGCTACACCTTC
TRBV29-1	TRBJ2-1	TRBD2	.	CSVEGLAGVGGYNEQFF	TGCAGCGTCGAGGGGCTAGCGGGAGTGGGAGGGTACAATGAGCAGTTCTTC
TRBV6-5	TRBJ2-1	.	.	CASSLANEQFF	TGTGCCAGCAGTTTGGCCAATGAGCAGTTCTTC
TRBV11-2	TRBJ1-2	.	.	CASSLGPGDYGYTF	TGTGCCAGCAGCTTAGGCCCAGGGGACTATGGCTACACCTTC
TRBV28	TRBJ1-2	.	.	CASSSPTVGDYGYTF	TGTGCCAGCAGTTCACCGACAGTGGGAGACTATGGCTACACCTTC
TRBV30	TRBJ2-4	.	.	CAWRSGGGPRAKNIQYF	TGTGCCTGGAGGTCGGGAGGGGGCCCTAGAGCCAAAAACATTCAGTACTTC
TRBV29-1	TRBJ2-7	.	.	CSVEDPRVRYEQYF	TGCAGCGTTGAAGATCCCAGGGTACGCTACGAGCAGTACTTC
TRBV29-1	TRBJ1-1	.	.	CSAFGMNTEAFF	TGCAGCGCCTTCGGGATGAACACTGAAGCTTTCTTT